In its sample, the clone carrying this TCR beta chain ranks as medium-sized (0.01 to 0.1%). Its antigen remains unknown. CD4+CD45RO+CD25- cells were isolated as memory CD4+ T cells. Full-length variable regions came from constant-region reverse primers plus semi-nested Nested Universal Primer A PCR. One entry per CDR3 protein, called by TCRdb with MiXCR from the 5' RACE reads. The data show around 7,300 distinct CDR3 sequences, 35% to 45% seen once. Germline V lookup: CDR1 SGHTA, CDR2 FQGNSA. V was pared by 1 base and J by 15 bases, with 16 bases between. CDR3 length: 13 residues. Study results and limitations: Whole repertoires were not studied in the larger cohort, only one V-J beta rearrangement.

This sequence was found in a female donor with breast cancer. Sequenced sample: memory CD4+ T cells sorted from blood. Subset reported: memory CD4+ T cells, CD4+CD45RO+CD25-. The V gene is TRBV7-2, the J gene TRBJ2-1, with D perhaps matching TRBD2 (6 bases). As DNA, the CDR3 is TGTGCCAGCAGCTTAGAGGTTAGGACGGGGGTGTTCTTC. Amino acids: CASSLEVRTGVFF.